This record covers a single T cell receptor beta chain. This specimen belongs to a study of immune evolution from preneoplasia to lung adenocarcinoma. V lost 1 base and J lost 1, with 11 bases in between. The CDR3 extends over 15 amino acids. The germline gives CDR1 GTSNPN, CDR2 SVGIG (reference sequence). Assay used: immunoSEQ multiplex PCR; TCRdb lists only in-frame clones, some missing. The data show over 12,000 clones, 70% to 90% seen once. What was sequenced was FFPE minimally invasive lung adenocarcinoma tissue. The clonotype was recovered from a person between 65 and 80 years old with lung adenocarcinoma. The V and J genes are TRBV30 and TRBJ1-3; perhaps TRBD1 as D (5 bases). The CDR3 coding sequence is TGTGCCTGGAGTGGAGGGGTAGTATCTGGAAACACCATATATTTT. Translated: CAWSGGVVSGNTIYF. Full variable domain (outside the CDR3, taken from reference TRBV30 and TRBJ1-3): SQTIHQWPATLVQPVGSPLSLECTVEGTSNPNLYWYRQAAGRGLQLLFYSVGIGQISSEVPQNLSASRPQDRQFILSSKKLLLSDSGFYLCAWSGGVVSGNTIYFGEGSWLTVV.